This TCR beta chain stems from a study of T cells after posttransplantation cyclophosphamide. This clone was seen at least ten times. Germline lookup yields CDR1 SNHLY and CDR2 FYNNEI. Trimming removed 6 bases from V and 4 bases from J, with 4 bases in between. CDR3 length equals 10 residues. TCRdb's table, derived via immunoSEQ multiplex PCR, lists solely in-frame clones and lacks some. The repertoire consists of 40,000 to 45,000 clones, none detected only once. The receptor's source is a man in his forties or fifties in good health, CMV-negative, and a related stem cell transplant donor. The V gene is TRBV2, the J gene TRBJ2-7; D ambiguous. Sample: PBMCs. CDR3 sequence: CASREYEQYF. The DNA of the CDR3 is TGTGCCAGCAGGGAGTACGAGCAGTACTTC.